This paragraph reports one TCR beta chain. The sample is drawn from a study of blood T cell repertoires in COVID-19. Study details: Italy, Spain and the United States were the sources of the convalescent and acute COVID-19 samples. In each case, the material was cDNA or gDNA derived from T cells, B-cell-depleted T cells, or PBMCs.

V lost 3 bases and J lost 4, with 16 bases in between. CDR3 size: 15 residues. CDR1 is DFQATT, CDR2 SNEGSKA, per germline (reference sequence). Per the original data handling: Reference gene primers were amplified, and this amplification served to estimate nucleated cell counts. Method: immunoSEQ multiplex PCR; TCRdb's copy keeps in-frame clones and lacks some. V and J calls and clone size come straight from that table; D and trimming were deduced from the DNA. The sample includes roughly 200,000 clones, 85% to 90% of them seen just once. One Seattle source followed patients from active infection through their disease course.

The specimen sequenced was peripheral blood. The chain combines TRBV20-1 with TRBJ1-5; D is perhaps TRBD1 (5 bases). The TCR sequence derives from a person aged 70 to 85 with COVID-19, enrolled during active disease. The CDR3 loop reads CSASKGNGNNQPQHF. CDR3 DNA sequence: TGCAGTGCTAGTAAGGGGAATGGGAATAATCAGCCCCAGCATTTT.